The source of this TCR beta chain is a study of cytomegalovirus exposure and HLA in healthy donors. The PCR employed 60 Vbeta primers together with 13 Jbeta primers. Under the authors' procedure: An analysis performed later counted roughly 80 million unique TCR beta chains (roughly 11 million of them shared). TCRdb's copy holds only in-frame clones and misses some; the assay was immunoSEQ multiplex PCR. That table gives V, J and clone size, and the DNA gave D and trimming. The sample has under 200,000 clones; 73% are singletons. In the case of this clone: Its antigen is not identified. Additional DNA sequences in this sample encode the identical CDR3.

Study results and limitations: The productive fraction for most TCR beta V segments was about 87% or about 30% in an earlier analysis. Evidence from a later analysis indicated that most CMV-associated TCR beta chains looked HLA-restricted.

The germline CDR1 and CDR2 sequences are SGHNT and YYREEE (reference sequence). This CDR3 spans 14 amino acids. The V end lost 0 bases, the J end lost 2 bases, and 8 bases lay between the germline ends. Input material: PBMCs. The TCR was taken from a woman between 18 and 29 years old in good health and CMV-seropositive. The chain joins TRBV5-4 to TRBJ1-2; tentative D call: TRBD1 (5 bases). CDR3 bases: TGTGCCAGCAGCTTGGTAGCAGGGAACTATGGCTACACCTTC. Its protein is CASSLVAGNYGYTF.